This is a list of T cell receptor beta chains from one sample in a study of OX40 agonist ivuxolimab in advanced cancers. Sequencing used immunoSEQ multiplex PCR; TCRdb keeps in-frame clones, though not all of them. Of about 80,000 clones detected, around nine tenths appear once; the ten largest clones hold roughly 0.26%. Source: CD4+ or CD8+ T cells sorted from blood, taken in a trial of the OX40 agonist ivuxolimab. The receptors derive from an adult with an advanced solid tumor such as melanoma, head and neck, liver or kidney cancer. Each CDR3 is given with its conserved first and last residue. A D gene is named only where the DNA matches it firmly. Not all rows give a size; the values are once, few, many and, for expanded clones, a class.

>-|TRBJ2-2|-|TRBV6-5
TGTGCCAGCAGTTACAACGACAGGATCCACACCGGGGAGCTGTTTTTT
CASSYNDRIHTGELFF
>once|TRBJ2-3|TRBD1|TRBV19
TGTGCCAGTACCCGACAGGGTGGGGGCACAGATACGCAGTATTTT
CASTRQGGGTDTQYF
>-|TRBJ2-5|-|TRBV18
TGTGCCAGCTCACTAAGGGGGGACCAAGAGACCCAGTACTTC
CASSLRGDQETQYF
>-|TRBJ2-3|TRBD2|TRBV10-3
TGTGCCATCAGTGCCCAGGGACTAGCGGGAGGGAGCACAGATACGCAGTATTTT
CAISAQGLAGGSTDTQYF
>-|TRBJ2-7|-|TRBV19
TGTGCCAGTAGTACTTATTACGACTCGTCCTACGAGCAGTACTTC
CASSTYYDSSYEQYF
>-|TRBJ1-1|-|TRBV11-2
TGTGCCAGCAGGGACTTGGGCACTGAAGCTTTCTTT
CASRDLGTEAFF
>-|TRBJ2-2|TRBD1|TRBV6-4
TGTGCCAGCAGTTACAGGGGTGGCACCGGGGAGCTGTTTTTT
CASSYRGGTGELFF
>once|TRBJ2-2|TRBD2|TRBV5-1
TGCGCCAGCAGCCCCGGACTAGCGACCACCGGGGAGCTGTTTTTT
CASSPGLATTGELFF
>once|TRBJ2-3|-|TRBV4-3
TGCGCCAGCAGCCAAGGGGGAGTCACAGATACGCAGTATTTT
CASSQGGVTDTQYF
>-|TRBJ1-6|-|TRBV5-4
TGTGCCAGCAGCTTGGATCTCCGAGGAAATAATTCACCCCTCCACTTT
CASSLDLRGNNSPLHF
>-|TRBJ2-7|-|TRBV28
TGTGCCAGCAGTTTAAAGGGGCGGGTAAGATCCTACGAGCAGTACTTC
CASSLKGRVRSYEQYF
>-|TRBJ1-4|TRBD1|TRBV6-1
TGTGCCAGCAGGGACGACAGGGCCGGTAATGAAAAACTGTTTTTT
CASRDDRAGNEKLFF
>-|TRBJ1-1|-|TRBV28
TGTGCCAGCAGTTTCGCCGGAAACACTGAAGCTTTCTTT
CASSFAGNTEAFF
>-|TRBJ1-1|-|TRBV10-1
TGCGCCAGCAGCGGGACTAAAACGGGGAACACTGAAGCTTTCTTT
CASSGTKTGNTEAFF
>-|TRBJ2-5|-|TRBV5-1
TGCGCCAGCAGCTTGGACAGGAATCGTCCCCAGTACTTC
CASSLDRNRPQYF
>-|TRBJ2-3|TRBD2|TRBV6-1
TGTGCCAGCAGTAACCGGGACTACACAGATACGCAGTATTTT
CASSNRDYTDTQYF
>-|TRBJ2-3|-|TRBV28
TGTGCCAGCAGTCCCGGGACGTTTGGCACAGATACGCAGTATTTT
CASSPGTFGTDTQYF
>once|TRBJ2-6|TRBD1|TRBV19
TGTGCCAGTAGTAACCCAGGGGGCCGATCCGGGGCCAACGTCCTGACTTTC
CASSNPGGRSGANVLTF
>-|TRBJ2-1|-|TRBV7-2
TGTGCCAGCAGCTTAACGCCCGGTCGGGACAATGAGCAGTTCTTC
CASSLTPGRDNEQFF
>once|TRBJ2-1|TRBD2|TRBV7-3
TGTGCCAGCAGCTTTAGCGGGACCGACAATGAGCAGTTCTTC
CASSFSGTDNEQFF